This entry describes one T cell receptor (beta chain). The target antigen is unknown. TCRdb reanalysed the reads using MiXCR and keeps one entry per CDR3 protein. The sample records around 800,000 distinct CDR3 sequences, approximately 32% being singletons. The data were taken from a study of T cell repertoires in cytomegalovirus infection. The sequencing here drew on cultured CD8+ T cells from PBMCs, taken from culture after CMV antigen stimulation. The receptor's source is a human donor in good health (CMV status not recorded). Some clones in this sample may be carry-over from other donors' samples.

The CDR3 nucleotides read TGTGCCAGCAGTGCCTCCGTAAGCCCCCCCACAGATACGCAGTATTTT. As protein: CASSASVSPPTDTQYF. The chain has TRBV27 and TRBJ2-3, with D unclear. The CDR3 length is 16 residues. The V end lost 5 bases, the J end lost 2 bases, and 17 bases lay between the germline ends. The germline gives CDR1 MNHEY, CDR2 SMNVEV (reference sequence).